This is a list of T cell receptor beta chains from one sample in a study of T cell changes during pregnancy in multiple sclerosis. TCRdb's table, derived via immunoSEQ multiplex PCR, lists solely in-frame clones and lacks some. Here the sample spans around 20,000 clones, 88% being singletons. The sample consisted of CD4+ T cells from peripheral blood mononuclear cells, taken in the first trimester of pregnancy. These receptor sequences come from a female donor in good health, enrolled as a control in a pregnancy study. CDR3s include the opening cysteine and the closing phenylalanine or tryptophan. The order of the fields is V gene, D gene, J gene, clone size, CDR3 DNA, CDR3 protein. The D gene is left open where the match is weak. Clone size is given for some rows only: seen once, a few or many times, or a class if the clone is expanded.

V: TRBV30
D: -
J: TRBJ1-1
size: -
DNA: TGTGCCTCCCGTCCCCGACAGAACACTGAAGCTTTCTTT
CDR3: CASRPRQNTEAFF

V: TRBV2
D: TRBD1
J: TRBJ2-5
size: -
DNA: TGTGCCAGCAGTGAAAGGGGGCTAGGGGAGACCCAGTACTTC
CDR3: CASSERGLGETQYF

V: TRBV6-1
D: -
J: TRBJ2-1
size: -
DNA: TGTGCCAGCAGAGAGGACAGAAGGGGATACAATGAGCAGTTCTTC
CDR3: CASREDRRGYNEQFF

V: TRBV9
D: -
J: TRBJ1-1
size: -
DNA: TGTGCCAGCAGCGTAGCGGGGGTGGGCACTGAAGCTTTCTTT
CDR3: CASSVAGVGTEAFF

V: TRBV7-8
D: TRBD2
J: TRBJ2-1
size: few
DNA: TGTGCCAGCACCCATCAGCGGGGGCGAGACAATGAGCAGTTCTTC
CDR3: CASTHQRGRDNEQFF

V: TRBV5-4
D: -
J: TRBJ1-2
size: few
DNA: TGTGCCATCCAGACCCTGGGGGGGGCCTATGGCTACACCTTC
CDR3: CAIQTLGGAYGYTF

V: TRBV30
D: -
J: TRBJ1-5
size: few
DNA: TGTGCCTGGAGTCTTCCAGGGGTAAGAGGATATAGCAATCAGCCCCAGCATTTT
CDR3: CAWSLPGVRGYSNQPQHF

V: TRBV5-4
D: TRBD2
J: TRBJ2-2
size: -
DNA: TGTGCCAGCAGTTCAAGCGGGAGAGGGAACACCGGGGAGCTGTTTTTT
CDR3: CASSSSGRGNTGELFF

V: TRBV7-9
D: -
J: TRBJ1-2
size: -
DNA: TGTGCCAGCAGCTTAGAAGACGGGGACTATGGCTACACCTTC
CDR3: CASSLEDGDYGYTF

V: TRBV5-1
D: -
J: TRBJ1-1
size: -
DNA: TGCGCCAGCATAAGTGCGAGTAATGAAGCTTTCTTT
CDR3: CASISASNEAFF

V: TRBV7-2
D: -
J: TRBJ2-1
size: -
DNA: TGTGCCAGCAGCGCCCGATCTGCGCATGAGCAGTTCTTC
CDR3: CASSARSAHEQFF

V: TRBV5-1
D: -
J: TRBJ1-5
size: -
DNA: TGCGCCAGCAGCTTGTCGGGGGGAGGAAATCAGCCCCAGCATTTT
CDR3: CASSLSGGGNQPQHF

V: TRBV7-2
D: TRBD2
J: TRBJ2-7
size: -
DNA: TGTGCCAGCAGCCCGGCCGCTTTGGCGGGAGTACCCTACGAGCAGTACTTC
CDR3: CASSPAALAGVPYEQYF

V: TRBV5-1
D: -
J: TRBJ2-5
size: once
DNA: TGCGCCAGCACCCGCGAGGGAGCTACCTACGAGACCCAGTACTTC
CDR3: CASTREGATYETQYF

V: TRBV5-4
D: -
J: TRBJ2-7
size: once
DNA: TGTGCCAGCAGCTTCCGGACTAACAACCACGAGCAGTACTTC
CDR3: CASSFRTNNHEQYF

V: TRBV10-3
D: TRBD1
J: TRBJ2-3
size: -
DNA: TGTGCCATCGGTCAGACAGGGCACACAGATACGCAGTATTTT
CDR3: CAIGQTGHTDTQYF

V: TRBV11-2
D: -
J: TRBJ2-1
size: -
DNA: TGTGCCAGCAGGCCCCTTCAGGGGCTCGGGTACAATGAGCAGTTCTTC
CDR3: CASRPLQGLGYNEQFF

V: TRBV18
D: TRBD1
J: TRBJ1-1
size: -
DNA: TGTGCCAGCTTACCGACAGGGGCGAGGACTGAAGCTTTCTTT
CDR3: CASLPTGARTEAFF

V: TRBV11-2
D: -
J: TRBJ1-1
size: -
DNA: TGTGCCAGCAGCTTGTCGCAACCAGGCACTGAAGCTTTCTTT
CDR3: CASSLSQPGTEAFF

V: TRBV5-1
D: -
J: TRBJ1-6
size: -
DNA: TGCGCCAGCAGCGGGGGGGGAAATAATTCACCCCTCCACTTT
CDR3: CASSGGGNNSPLHF

V: TRBV7-2
D: TRBD2
J: TRBJ2-3
size: -
DNA: TGTGCCAGCAGCTTAGCTACGTCGGGACCGGGACTAGCGAGCCTCCGCACAGATACGCAGTATTTT
CDR3: CASSLATSGPGLASLRTDTQYF

V: TRBV29-1
D: TRBD1
J: TRBJ1-2
size: -
DNA: TGCAGCGTTAATACCGGGACAGCACATGGCTACACCTTC
CDR3: CSVNTGTAHGYTF

V: TRBV2
D: TRBD2
J: TRBJ2-3
size: -
DNA: TGTGCCAGCAGAGGCCTAGCGGGGGGGACAGATACGCAGTATTTT
CDR3: CASRGLAGGTDTQYF

V: TRBV6-5
D: TRBD1
J: TRBJ1-1
size: -
DNA: TGTGCCAGCAGTAAAGGGGGCCCGAACACTGAAGCTTTCTTT
CDR3: CASSKGGPNTEAFF

V: TRBV5-5
D: -
J: TRBJ2-7
size: -
DNA: TGTGCCAGCAGCCTACGGCCAGGCGAGCAGTACTTC
CDR3: CASSLRPGEQYF

V: TRBV5-1
D: -
J: TRBJ1-1
size: -
DNA: TGCGCCAGCAGCTTGGACCGGGGTGAAGCTTTCTTT
CDR3: CASSLDRGEAFF

V: TRBV18
D: -
J: TRBJ1-6
size: -
DNA: TGTGCCAGCTCTTTCGGGCGGGGAGACAATTCACCCCTCCACTTT
CDR3: CASSFGRGDNSPLHF

V: TRBV5-4
D: TRBD2
J: TRBJ2-7
size: once
DNA: TGTGCCAGCAGCTCGGGACTAGCGGGGGGGCCCCCCTACGAGCAGTACTTC
CDR3: CASSSGLAGGPPYEQYF

V: TRBV5-4
D: TRBD2
J: TRBJ2-5
size: -
DNA: TGTGCCAGCAGCTCTCTCCATAGCGGGAAGGAGACCCAGTACTTC
CDR3: CASSSLHSGKETQYF

V: TRBV9
D: TRBD2
J: TRBJ2-3
size: -
DNA: TGTGCCAGCAGCGTAGACAGCGGGGGGGCCAGAGATACGCAGTATTTT
CDR3: CASSVDSGGARDTQYF

V: TRBV19
D: TRBD1
J: TRBJ1-4
size: once
DNA: TGTGCCAGTACTCCGGGACAGGGGGCTTCTACTAATGAAAAACTGTTTTTT
CDR3: CASTPGQGASTNEKLFF

V: TRBV7-2
D: TRBD2
J: TRBJ2-3
size: -
DNA: TGTGCCAGCGACCCGAGCGGGGGGTTCACAGATACGCAGTATTTT
CDR3: CASDPSGGFTDTQYF

V: TRBV10-3
D: -
J: TRBJ2-2
size: -
DNA: TGTGCCATCAGTGCGCAGGGGGGCCCGACGTCCGGGGAGCTGTTTTTT
CDR3: CAISAQGGPTSGELFF

V: TRBV30
D: TRBD1
J: TRBJ1-5
size: few
DNA: TGTGCCTGGAGTAAAGGGACAGGGAATCAGCCCCAGCATTTT
CDR3: CAWSKGTGNQPQHF

V: TRBV11-2
D: -
J: TRBJ1-4
size: -
DNA: TGTGCCAGCAGCTTAGCAGGGGCCGCTAATGAAAAACTGTTTTTT
CDR3: CASSLAGAANEKLFF

V: TRBV5-6
D: -
J: TRBJ2-7
size: once
DNA: TGTGCCAGCAGCTTGGCCGGCGGAGGGATCTCCTACGAGCGGTACTTC
CDR3: CASSLAGGGISYERYF

V: TRBV6-6
D: TRBD1
J: TRBJ1-2
size: -
DNA: TGTGCCACCAGGACAGGGGACTATGGCTACACCTTC
CDR3: CATRTGDYGYTF

V: TRBV7-2
D: -
J: TRBJ2-5
size: -
DNA: TGTGCCAGCAGCTTTCGGCAGGGGCCCCAGTACTTC
CDR3: CASSFRQGPQYF

V: TRBV2
D: -
J: TRBJ2-1
size: -
DNA: TGTGCCAGCAATTTGGCAGCGACTAATGAGCAGTTCTTC
CDR3: CASNLAATNEQFF

V: TRBV4-1
D: TRBD1
J: TRBJ1-2
size: -
DNA: TGCGCCAGCAGCAGGGACGTGACAGGGCATGATGGCTACACCTTC
CDR3: CASSRDVTGHDGYTF

V: TRBV2
D: -
J: TRBJ2-5
size: -
DNA: TGTGCCAGCAGTGAGGGCACAGTACCTCAAGAGACCCAGTACTTC
CDR3: CASSEGTVPQETQYF

V: TRBV30
D: -
J: TRBJ1-2
size: -
DNA: TGTGCCCATGTGAGGCGGTCGGGCTACACCTTC
CDR3: CAHVRRSGYTF

V: TRBV7-2
D: -
J: TRBJ2-1
size: -
DNA: TGTGCCAGCAGCTTTTTGGACAAAGTGCGAAATGAGCAGTTCTTC
CDR3: CASSFLDKVRNEQFF

V: TRBV11-2
D: -
J: TRBJ2-5
size: -
DNA: TGTGCCAGCAGCACGGGGGGCGGGAGAGAGACCCAGTACTTC
CDR3: CASSTGGGRETQYF

V: TRBV14
D: TRBD2
J: TRBJ2-3
size: -
DNA: TGTGCCAGCAGCCATGGACTAGCGATCACAGATACGCAGTATTTT
CDR3: CASSHGLAITDTQYF

V: TRBV6-5
D: -
J: TRBJ2-3
size: -
DNA: TGTGCCAGCAGTTACAAGGGAGAGGAGGATACGCAGTATTTT
CDR3: CASSYKGEEDTQYF

V: TRBV6-6
D: -
J: TRBJ2-7
size: -
DNA: TGTACCAGCAGTTCCCCCGGGGAGCAGTACTTC
CDR3: CTSSSPGEQYF

V: TRBV7-2
D: -
J: TRBJ1-1
size: -
DNA: TGTGCCAGCAGCCAGAGGATGGGCACTGAAGCTTTCTTT
CDR3: CASSQRMGTEAFF

V: TRBV5-1
D: TRBD2
J: TRBJ2-1
size: once
DNA: TGCGCCAGCAGCCTAGGACTAGCGGGAGGGCCTCTTTACGAGCAGTTCTTC
CDR3: CASSLGLAGGPLYEQFF

V: TRBV5-1
D: -
J: TRBJ2-7
size: -
DNA: TGCGCCAGCAGCTTGGAGGCGAGCGCCTACGAGCAGTACTTC
CDR3: CASSLEASAYEQYF

V: TRBV7-2
D: TRBD2
J: TRBJ2-7
size: once
DNA: TGTGCCAGCAGCCCTACCGGGACTAGCGGGGACGAGCAGTACTTC
CDR3: CASSPTGTSGDEQYF

V: TRBV5-6
D: -
J: TRBJ2-7
size: -
DNA: TGTGCCAGCAGCTCCGGGATTCTAGGCTACGAGCAGTACTTC
CDR3: CASSSGILGYEQYF